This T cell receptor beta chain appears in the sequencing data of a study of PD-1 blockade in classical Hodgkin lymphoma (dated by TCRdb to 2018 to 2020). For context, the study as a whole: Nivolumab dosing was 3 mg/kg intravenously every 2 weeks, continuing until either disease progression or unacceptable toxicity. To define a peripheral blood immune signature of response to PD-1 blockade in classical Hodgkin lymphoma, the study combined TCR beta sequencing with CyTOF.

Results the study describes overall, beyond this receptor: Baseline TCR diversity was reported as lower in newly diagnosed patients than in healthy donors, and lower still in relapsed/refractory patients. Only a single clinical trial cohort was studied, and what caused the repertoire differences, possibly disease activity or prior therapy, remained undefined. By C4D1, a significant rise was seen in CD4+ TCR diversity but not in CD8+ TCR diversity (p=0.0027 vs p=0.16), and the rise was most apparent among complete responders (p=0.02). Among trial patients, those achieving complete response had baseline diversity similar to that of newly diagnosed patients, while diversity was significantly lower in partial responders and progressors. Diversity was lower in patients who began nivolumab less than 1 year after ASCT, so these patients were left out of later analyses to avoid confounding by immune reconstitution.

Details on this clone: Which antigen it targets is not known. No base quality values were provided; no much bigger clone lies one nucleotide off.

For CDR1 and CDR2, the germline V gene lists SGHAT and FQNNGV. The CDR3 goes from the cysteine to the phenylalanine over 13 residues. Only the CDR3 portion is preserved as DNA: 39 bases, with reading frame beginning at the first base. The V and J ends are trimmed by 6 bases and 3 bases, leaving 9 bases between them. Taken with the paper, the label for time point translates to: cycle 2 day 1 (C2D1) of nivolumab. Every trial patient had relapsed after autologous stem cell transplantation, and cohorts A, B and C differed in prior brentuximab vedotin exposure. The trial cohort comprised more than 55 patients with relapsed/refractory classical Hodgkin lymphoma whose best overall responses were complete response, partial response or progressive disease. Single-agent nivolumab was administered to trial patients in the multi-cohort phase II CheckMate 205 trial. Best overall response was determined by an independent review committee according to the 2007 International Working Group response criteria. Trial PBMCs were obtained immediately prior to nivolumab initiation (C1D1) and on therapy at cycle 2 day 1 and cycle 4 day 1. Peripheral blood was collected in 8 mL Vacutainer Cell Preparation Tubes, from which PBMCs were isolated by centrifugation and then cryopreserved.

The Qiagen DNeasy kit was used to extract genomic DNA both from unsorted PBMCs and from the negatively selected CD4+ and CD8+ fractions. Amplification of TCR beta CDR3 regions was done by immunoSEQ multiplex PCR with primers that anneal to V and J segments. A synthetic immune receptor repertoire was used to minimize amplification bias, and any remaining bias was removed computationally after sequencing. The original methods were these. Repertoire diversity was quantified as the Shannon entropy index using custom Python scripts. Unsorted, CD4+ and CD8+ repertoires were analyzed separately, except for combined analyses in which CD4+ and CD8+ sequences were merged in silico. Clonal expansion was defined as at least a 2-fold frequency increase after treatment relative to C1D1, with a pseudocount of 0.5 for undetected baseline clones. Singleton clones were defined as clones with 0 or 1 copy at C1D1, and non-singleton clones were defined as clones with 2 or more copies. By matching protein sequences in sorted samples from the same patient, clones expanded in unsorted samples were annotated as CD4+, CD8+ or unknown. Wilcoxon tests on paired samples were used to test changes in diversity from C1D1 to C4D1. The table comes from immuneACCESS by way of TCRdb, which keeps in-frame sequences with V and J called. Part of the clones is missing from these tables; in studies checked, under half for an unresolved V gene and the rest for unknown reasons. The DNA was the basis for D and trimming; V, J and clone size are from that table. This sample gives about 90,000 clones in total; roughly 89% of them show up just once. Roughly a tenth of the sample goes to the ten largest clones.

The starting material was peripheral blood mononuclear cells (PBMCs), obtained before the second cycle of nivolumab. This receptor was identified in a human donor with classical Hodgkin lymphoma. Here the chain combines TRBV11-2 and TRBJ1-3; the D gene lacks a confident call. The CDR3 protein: CASRNPVGNTIYF. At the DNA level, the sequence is TGTGCCAGCAGAAACCCAGTTGGAAACACCATATATTTT.